The 31 T cell receptor beta chains given below trace back to one sample, sequenced in a study of OX40 agonist ivuxolimab in advanced cancers. Here immunoSEQ multiplex PCR was the method, and the copy in TCRdb shows in-frame clones only, minus some. The table shows 62,000 or so clones, with 84% occurring only once. This specimen consisted of CD4+ or CD8+ T cells sorted from blood, obtained in a trial of the OX40 agonist ivuxolimab. Receptors originate from an adult with an advanced solid tumor such as melanoma, head and neck, liver or kidney cancer.

The chain employs TRBV25-1 and TRBJ2-6; TRBD1 aligns across 10 bases. The CDR3 runs to 18 residues. Germline-derived CDR1 and CDR2 are MGHDK and SYGVNS. V was clipped by 1 base and J by 0 bases; unmatched bases: 3. For the CDR3, the DNA is TGTGCCAGCAGTGAATGGGACAGGGGCAGCTCTGGGGCCAACGTCCTGACTTTC. As protein: CASSEWDRGSSGANVLTF.

CDR3: CASSTGTAYGYTF. In nucleotides, the CDR3 is TGTGCCAGCAGCACCGGGACAGCCTATGGCTACACCTTC. The rearrangement links TRBV5-5 to TRBJ1-2; 7 bases map to TRBD1. V was clipped by 4 bases and J by 4 bases; unmatched bases: 4. Germline CDR1 and CDR2: SGHKS and YYEKEE (reference sequence). This CDR3 spans 13 amino acids.

This clone was detected only once. The chain couples TRBV14 to TRBJ2-5; D might be TRBD1 or TRBD2, each matching 5 bases. The DNA end lines up better with TRBJ2-7; the J call may be wrong. CDR1 is SGHDN and CDR2 is FVKESK in the germline V gene. The CDR3 loop spans 14 amino acids. The CDR3 DNA sequence: TGTGCCAGCAGCCTCCGGGACGAGAACTACGAGCAGTACTTC. Its translation: CASSLRDENYEQYF.

The chain combines TRBV5-1 with TRBJ2-4; D is ambiguous. Germline V lookup: CDR1 SGHRS, CDR2 YFSETQ. CDR3 size: 13 residues. Trimming removed 7 bases at V and 1 base at J, with 9 bases between. The chain's CDR3 is CASSIGAKNIQYF. DNA for the CDR3: TGCGCCAGCTCCATTGGGGCCAAAAACATTCAGTACTTC. Based on the CDR3 plus reference TRBV5-1 and TRBJ2-4, the full variable domain is KAGVTQTPRYLIKTRGQQVTLSCSPISGHRSVSWYQQTPGQGLQFLFEYFSETQRNKGNFPGRFSGRQFSNSRSEMNVSTLELGDSALYLCASSIGAKNIQYFGAGTRLSVL.

The gene calls are TRBV7-2 and TRBJ2-3, with D perhaps matching TRBD2 (5 bases). V lost 2 bases to trimming and J lost 5 bases, with 8 bases between them. Germline V gene lookup returns CDR1 SGHTA and CDR2 FQGNSA. The CDR3 is 13 residues long. The DNA of the CDR3 is TGTGCCAGCAGCTTATTACTAGTAGATACGCAGTATTTT. Its translation: CASSLLLVDTQYF. The variable domain in full, completed from reference TRBV7-2 and TRBJ2-3, reads GAGVSQSPSNKVTEKGKDVELRCDPISGHTALYWYRQSLGQGLEFLIYFQGNSAPDKSGLPSDRFSAERTGGSVSTLTIQRTQQEDSAVYLCASSLLLVDTQYFGPGTRLTVL.

The rearrangement links TRBV7-9 to TRBJ1-3, with D perhaps TRBD1 (5 bases). Trimming took off 1 base at V and 4 bases at J, with 8 bases between the two ends. The CDR3 totals 14 residues. Germline V CDR1 and CDR2: SEHNR, FQNEAQ (reference sequence). CDR3 loop: CASSLVGAGNTIYF. The DNA for the CDR3 is TGTGCCAGCAGCTTAGTAGGGGCCGGAAACACCATATATTTT. The entire variable domain, with the rest obtained from reference TRBV7-9 and TRBJ1-3, is as follows: DTGVSQNPRHKITKRGQNVTFRCDPISEHNRLYWYRQTLGQGPEFLTYFQNEAQLEKSRLLSDRFSAERPKGSFSTLEIQRTEQGDSAMYLCASSLVGAGNTIYFGEGSWLTVV.

This rearrangement joins TRBV7-3 to TRBJ2-6; 7 nucleotides line up with TRBD1. CDR1 SGHTA and CDR2 FQGTGA come from the germline V gene. This CDR3 has 16 residues. The V and J ends lost 5 bases and 0 bases, in that order; junction bases with no gene match: 4. DNA of the CDR3: TGTGCCAGCAGCCCGACAGGGATCTCTGGGGCCAACGTCCTGACTTTC. This sequence encodes CASSPTGISGANVLTF.

This clone has only one observation. J is TRBJ1-1 and V is TRBV14; possibly TRBD1 for D (5 bases). The CDR3 consists of 14 residues. Germline values: CDR1 SGHDN, CDR2 FVKESK. Trimming took 5 bases from V and 2 from J, leaving 12 bases between them. CDR3: CASSTLGGNTEAFF. CDR3 nucleotide sequence: TGTGCCAGCAGCACACTTGGGGGAAACACTGAAGCTTTCTTT.

The chain recombines TRBV9 with TRBJ2-5, with 7 bases fitting TRBD2. Germline CDR1 reads SGDLS; CDR2 reads YYNGEE. V was clipped by 2 bases and J by 5 bases; unmatched bases: 6. The CDR3 totals 14 residues. The CDR3 here is CASSVGGSYETQYF. Written as DNA, the CDR3 is TGTGCCAGCAGCGTGGGAGGGAGTTATGAGACCCAGTACTTC.

The J gene is TRBJ1-2, the V gene TRBV10-3, with D maybe TRBD1 (6 bases). CDR1 and CDR2 from the germline V gene are ENHRY and SYGVKD. This CDR3 contains 15 residues. Trimming cost V 7 bases and J 4 bases, with 19 bases left between them. CDR3 loop: CAITTRPTGTYGYTF. The CDR3 DNA follows: TGTGCCATCACCACCAGACCGACAGGAACCTATGGCTACACCTTC.

This clone has just a few counts. V gene TRBV5-4 combines with J gene TRBJ1-5; possible D gene TRBD1, 5 bases. There are 15 residues in the CDR3. V lost 0 bases and J 5 bases, leaving 12 bases between the germline ends. Germline V lookup: CDR1 SGHNT, CDR2 YYREEE (reference sequence). This chain's CDR3 is CASSLGAGWDQPQHF. In nucleotides, the CDR3 is TGTGCCAGCAGCTTGGGGGCAGGGTGGGATCAGCCCCAGCATTTT.

The chain joins TRBV4-1 to TRBJ1-4; tentatively, D is TRBD1 (6 bases). Trimming took 0 bases from V and 5 from J, leaving 22 bases between them. The CDR3 has 19 amino acids. CDR1 is MGHRA and CDR2 is YSYEKL in the germline V gene. CDR3 bases: TGCGCCAGCAGCCAAGATTGGGGTGGGGAGGACAGCCGGAATGAAAAACTGTTTTTT. Translation: CASSQDWGGEDSRNEKLFF.

V gene TRBV5-1 combines with J gene TRBJ2-5; TRBD2 matches 16 bases. V shed 3 bases, J shed 5 bases, and the junction held 7 bases outside the gene matches. This CDR3 contains 17 residues. Germline assignment: CDR1 SGHRS and CDR2 YFSETQ. CDR3 in DNA: TGCGCCAGCAGCTCGGGACTAGCGGGAGGGTCCGGGGAGACCCAGTACTTC. Residues: CASSSGLAGGSGETQYF.

The rearrangement joins TRBV11-3 to TRBJ1-1; the match to TRBD1 covers 9 bases. J gave up 2 bases and V 5 bases, and 6 bases lay outside the gene matches. The CDR3 length is 15 residues. CDR1 and CDR2 (germline): SGHNT, YENEEA. As DNA, the CDR3 is TGTGCCAGCAGCCCCGGACAGGGGAGAAACACTGAAGCTTTCTTT. Translating it yields CASSPGQGRNTEAFF. Full variable domain (remainder filled in from reference TRBV11-3 and TRBJ1-1): EAGVVQSPRYKIIEKKQPVAFWCNPISGHNTLYWYLQNLGQGPELLIRYENEEAVDDSQLPKDRFSAERLKGVDSTLKIQPAELGDSAVYLCASSPGQGRNTEAFFGQGTRLTVV.

The rearrangement links TRBV19 to TRBJ1-1, with TRBD1 matching 7 bases. V was pared by 3 bases and J by 0 bases, with 13 bases of the junction left unmatched. There are 18 residues in the CDR3. Germline CDR1 and CDR2: LNHDA and SQIVND (reference sequence). CDR3 region: CASSMGPGRGWMNTEAFF. The CDR3 DNA sequence: TGTGCCAGTAGTATGGGGCCCGGCAGGGGGTGGATGAACACTGAAGCTTTCTTT.

The V gene is TRBV27, the J gene TRBJ1-1, with a possible D match to TRBD1 (6 bases). V dropped 1 base and J dropped 0 bases, with 15 bases sitting between them. The CDR3 sequence is 17 residues long. Germline lookup yields CDR1 MNHEY and CDR2 SMNVEV (reference sequence). The CDR3 DNA reads TGTGCCAGCAGTTTATTCGGGGACATTTTTCTGAACACTGAAGCTTTCTTT. It specifies CASSLFGDIFLNTEAFF.

This clone has only a few counts. This chain joins TRBV4-1 and TRBJ2-5; D not resolved. Trimming removed 1 base from V and 8 bases from J, with 11 bases in between. This CDR3 comprises 13 residues. Germline V lookup: CDR1 MGHRA, CDR2 YSYEKL. CDR3 region: CASSQGAARTQYF. In nucleotides, the CDR3 is TGCGCCAGCAGCCAAGGGGCGGCTCGCACCCAGTACTTC.

The chain joins TRBV7-9 to TRBJ1-1; 8 nucleotides match TRBD1. CDR3 length equals 16 residues. V lost 5 bases, J lost 2 bases, and 10 bases stayed unmatched. The germline V gene encodes CDR1 SEHNR and CDR2 FQNEAQ (reference sequence). The CDR3 is CASSGRQGAVNTEAFF. The CDR3 DNA sequence: TGTGCCAGCAGCGGAAGGCAGGGGGCCGTTAACACTGAAGCTTTCTTT.

This chain uses TRBV11-3 with TRBJ2-7, with TRBD1 as a possible D gene (6 bases). The CDR3 totals 16 residues. Germline loops: CDR1 SGHNT, CDR2 YENEEA. Trimming took off 4 bases at V and 2 bases at J, with 18 bases between the two ends. The CDR3 spells CASSSGALSKTYEQYF. CDR3 bases: TGTGCCAGCAGCTCAGGGGCCCTCAGTAAGACCTACGAGCAGTACTTC. Using reference TRBV11-3 and TRBJ2-7 for the parts outside the CDR3, the full variable domain is EAGVVQSPRYKIIEKKQPVAFWCNPISGHNTLYWYLQNLGQGPELLIRYENEEAVDDSQLPKDRFSAERLKGVDSTLKIQPAELGDSAVYLCASSSGALSKTYEQYFGPGTRLTVT.

This clone was seen a single time. The rearrangement uses TRBV5-4 and TRBJ2-1, with TRBD2 as a possible D gene (6 bases). From germline, CDR1 is SGHNT and CDR2 YYREEE (reference sequence). The CDR3 is 15 residues long. Between the trimmed V and J ends, which lost 5 bases and 7 bases, there was a span of 19 bases. CDR3 DNA sequence: TGTGCCAGCAGACTCCAGGAGGGGAGTTGGAATGAGCAGTTCTTC. Encoded protein: CASRLQEGSWNEQFF.

The J gene is TRBJ1-6, the V gene TRBV4-3, with unresolved D. CDR1 LGHNA and CDR2 YSLEER come from the germline V gene. The CDR3 extends over 17 amino acids. Trimming pared 0 bases from V and 0 bases from J, leaving 9 bases between. The CDR3 loop is CASSQEWASSYNSPLHF. The CDR3 coding sequence is TGCGCCAGCAGCCAAGAATGGGCTAGCTCCTATAATTCACCCCTCCACTTT.

This chain joins TRBV7-2 and TRBJ2-7; tentative D call: TRBD2 (5 bases). The germline V and J ends were trimmed by 5 bases and 2 bases, with 13 bases remaining between them. The CDR3 contains 14 residues. The germline V gene has CDR1 SGHTA and CDR2 FQGNSA. The CDR3 bases are TGTGCCAGCAGCCCCCCGGGGAGACCCTACGAGCAGTACTTC. This encodes CASSPPGRPYEQYF.

The chain recombines TRBV11-3 with TRBJ1-1; D gene unclear. The germline V gene has CDR1 SGHNT and CDR2 YENEEA. V was trimmed by 0 bases and J by 1 base, leaving 9 bases between them. This CDR3 spans 15 amino acids. The CDR3, as DNA: TGTGCCAGCAGCTTAGAGGTCGGGAAGAACACTGAAGCTTTCTTT. The encoded protein is CASSLEVGKNTEAFF.

This sequence joins TRBV5-1 and TRBJ2-5; the D gene could be TRBD1 or TRBD2 (7 bases each). Looked up from germline, CDR1 is SGHRS and CDR2 is YFSETQ. The V end was cut by 1 base, the J end by 5 bases, with 18 bases between. The CDR3 is made up of 16 amino acids. The CDR3 DNA sequence: TGCGCCAGCAGCTTGAACAGGGGAGGGCTAGGTGAGACCCAGTACTTC. This encodes CASSLNRGGLGETQYF.

The chain employs TRBV7-2 and TRBJ2-1, with D hard to call. The CDR3 is made up of 16 amino acids. Trimming pared 3 bases from V and 0 bases from J, leaving 12 bases between. Germline assignment: CDR1 SGHTA and CDR2 FQGNSA. The CDR3 here is CASSFRRAGSYNEQFF. CDR3 coding DNA: TGTGCCAGCAGCTTTAGGCGCGCCGGCTCCTACAATGAGCAGTTCTTC.

The rearrangement uses TRBV5-4 and TRBJ2-3; 14 bases align to TRBD2. V trimming: 4 bases; J trimming: 5 bases; junction bases outside the gene matches: 6. The germline CDR1 and CDR2 sequences are SGHNT and YYREEE (reference sequence). The length of the CDR3 is 16 residues. The CDR3 is CASSPQTSGRGDTQYF. CDR3 DNA sequence: TGTGCCAGCAGCCCCCAGACTAGCGGGAGGGGAGATACGCAGTATTTT.

Written as DNA, the CDR3 is TGCAGCGTTGAAGCCCTACAGGGGTTCGAATTTGATGAGCAGTTCTTC. Translated, it gives CSVEALQGFEFDEQFF. The chain is built from TRBV29-1 and TRBJ2-1, with 7 nucleotides matching TRBD1. The CDR3 is 16 residues long. CDR1 and CDR2 (germline): SQVTM, ANQGSEA. Trimming cost V 1 base and J 8 bases; bases outside gene matches: 14.

This rearrangement joins TRBV5-1 to TRBJ2-5; D ambiguous. With the DNA end fitting TRBJ2-7 better, the J assignment may be wrong. The CDR3 has 14 residues. Germline loops: CDR1 SGHRS, CDR2 YFSETQ. DNA for the CDR3: TGCGCCAGCAGCCCAGAGCGACCCTCCTACGAGCAGTACTTC. Its protein is CASSPERPSYEQYF.

This chain connects TRBV30 to TRBJ1-2, with D perhaps TRBD1 (5 bases). The CDR3 runs to 12 residues. V was cut by 7 bases and J by 7 bases, with 16 bases left in between. Germline V CDR1 and CDR2: GTSNPN, SVGIG (reference sequence). The CDR3 is CALSGKWVGYTF. In nucleotides, the CDR3 is TGTGCCTTATCAGGGAAATGGGTTGGCTACACCTTC.

J is TRBJ2-1 and V is TRBV27; possibly TRBD1 for D (6 bases). Trimming took 7 bases from V and 7 from J, leaving 23 bases between them. The CDR3 runs to 16 residues. CDR1 is MNHEY and CDR2 is SMNVEV in the germline V gene (reference sequence). The CDR3 loop reads CASTDRGRGVLNEQFF. The CDR3 DNA reads as TGTGCCAGCACCGACCGAGGCAGGGGCGTTTTGAATGAGCAGTTCTTC.

The rearrangement joins TRBV21-1 to TRBJ2-7; TRBD2, the table's D call, was not compared with the DNA. TRBV21-1 is deemed a pseudogene. The CDR3 contains 16 residues. The CDR3 region has the DNA TGTGCCAGCAGCGTCATCCGCGGGGGGCGGTCCTACGAGCAGTACTTC. It yields the protein CASSVIRGGRSYEQYF.